This entry describes one T cell receptor (beta chain). Its antigen is still unknown. The source of the sample is a study of post-analysis software for immune sequencing data. The wider study: The courses of disease that were included comprised relapsing-remitting, secondary progressive and progressive-relapsing multiple sclerosis.

Researchers reported that TCR beta cDNA libraries carried unique molecular identifiers. TCRdb analysed the PCR reads with MiXCR anew, one entry per CDR3 protein. This sample has 650,000 to 850,000 distinct CDR3 sequences; approximately 44% occur once, and the top ten carry just under 5%. Germline CDR1 reads SGHDT; CDR2 reads YYEEEE. Trimming took off 4 bases at V and 3 bases at J, with 20 bases between the two ends. This CDR3 spans 17 amino acids. The study, taken as a whole, reports: Roughly 5 TRBV segments occurring more often in patients than controls included TRBV5-6, TRBV5-1 and TRBV20-1.

The clonotype comes from a girl between 5 and 17 years old with multiple sclerosis. The chain uses TRBV5-6 and TRBJ2-4; D possibly matches TRBD1 or TRBD2 (5 bases each). Source material: blood. CDR3 amino acids: CASSPGTGWLGKNIQYF. The CDR3 nucleotides read TGTGCCAGCAGCCCGGGGACGGGCTGGTTGGGCAAAAACATTCAGTACTTC.